These 21 T cell receptor beta chains were all obtained from the same sample, sequenced in a study of shared clonotypes between healthy human individuals (dated by TCRdb to about 2020). Preparation of the library involved the immunoSEQ multiplex PCR assay. The clones in this table, taken by TCRdb from immuneACCESS, are in-frame only. Not every clone is retained; where verified, under half of the shortfall comes from an unresolved V gene, and the cause of the rest is unknown. The sample includes 2.3 million or so clones, with more than 85% observed a single time. 0.39% of the sample goes to the ten largest clones. The sequencing sample was made of naive CD4+ T cells from PBMCs. This sample's cell subset or site label indicates: CD45RA+ positively selected. All receptors derive from a young man in good health. Some clones in this sample may be carry-over from other donors' samples.

The chain links TRBV9 to TRBJ1-5; no clear D. The CDR3 has 16 residues. Trimming removed 0 bases at V and 1 base at J, with 11 bases between. Germline CDR1 reads SGDLS; CDR2 reads YYNGEE. CDR3 region: CASSVGEGSSNQPQHF. CDR3 nucleotide sequence: TGTGCCAGCAGCGTAGGTGAGGGATCAAGCAATCAGCCCCAGCATTTT.

The chain is built from TRBV4-3 and TRBJ2-2; possible D gene TRBD2, 5 bases. The V and J ends lost 2 bases and 4 bases respectively, with 8 bases between them. This CDR3 is 14 amino acids long. Germline values: CDR1 LGHNA, CDR2 YSLEER. The CDR3 here is CASSQRGSTGELFF. The CDR3 DNA sequence: TGCGCCAGCAGCCAACGGGGAAGCACCGGGGAGCTGTTTTTT.

This clone is a singleton in its sample. A junction end diverges from the germline sequence, so it may reflect a read error. This chain links TRBV30 with TRBJ1-2, with 10 bases identical to TRBD1. The germline CDR1 and CDR2 sequences are GTSNPN and SVGIG (reference sequence). CDR3 length equals 12 residues. In DNA form, the CDR3 reads TGTGCCTGGAGTTCGACAGGGGGCTCGCCCAGCTTC. Amino acid sequence: CAWSSTGGSPSF.

The chain employs TRBV30 and TRBJ1-2; maybe TRBD1 (6 bases). This CDR3 is built from 18 residues. Germline CDR1 is GTSNPN and CDR2 is SVGIG (reference sequence). Deletions cut 0 bases from V and 4 bases from J, with 24 bases between. The CDR3 region is CAWSVFRGRLERAYGYTF. The CDR3 DNA sequence: TGTGCCTGGAGTGTATTTCGGGGGCGACTCGAAAGGGCCTATGGCTACACCTTC. Full variable domain (rest looked up from reference TRBV30 and TRBJ1-2): SQTIHQWPATLVQPVGSPLSLECTVEGTSNPNLYWYRQAAGRGLQLLFYSVGIGQISSEVPQNLSASRPQDRQFILSSKKLLLSDSGFYLCAWSVFRGRLERAYGYTFGSGTRLTVV.

The chain employs TRBV7-8 and TRBJ1-4; tentative D call: TRBD1 (5 bases). Germline CDR1 reads SGHVS; CDR2 reads FQNEAQ. This CDR3 is built from 12 residues. V lost 5 bases, J lost 13 bases, and 14 bases lay in between. For the CDR3, the DNA is TGTGCCAGCAGCCCCAGGGTAGGCAGACTGTTTTTT. Residues: CASSPRVGRLFF.

The chain uses TRBV5-1 and TRBJ2-7; no reliable D call. Trimming took 0 bases from V and 2 from J, leaving 9 bases between them. The CDR3 consists of 14 residues. The germline gives CDR1 SGHRS, CDR2 YFSETQ. The CDR3 loop reads CASSLESDTYEQYF. CDR3 sequence (DNA): TGCGCCAGCAGCTTGGAATCGGATACCTACGAGCAGTACTTC. The whole variable domain, remainder taken from reference TRBV5-1 and TRBJ2-7, is KAGVTQTPRYLIKTRGQQVTLSCSPISGHRSVSWYQQTPGQGLQFLFEYFSETQRNKGNFPGRFSGRQFSNSRSEMNVSTLELGDSALYLCASSLESDTYEQYFGPGTRLTVT.

The chain links TRBV27 to TRBJ1-4; weak D call: TRBD1 (5 bases). This CDR3 contains 14 residues. The V end lost 3 bases, the J end lost 7 bases, and 12 bases lay between the germline ends. CDR1 is MNHEY and CDR2 is SMNVEV in the germline V gene (reference sequence). The CDR3, as DNA: TGTGCCAGCAGTTTGGCAGGGTCCGGTGAAAAACTGTTTTTT. Its protein is CASSLAGSGEKLFF. Full variable domain (outside the CDR3, taken from reference TRBV27 and TRBJ1-4): EAQVTQNPRYLITVTGKKLTVTCSQNMNHEYMSWYRQDPGLGLRQIYYSMNVEVTDKGDVPEGYKVSRKEKRNFPLILESPSPNQTSLYFCASSLAGSGEKLFFGSGTQLSVL.

This clone appeared once. The rearrangement uses TRBV6-6 and TRBJ2-7; TRBD2 aligns across 8 bases. The CDR3 runs to 15 residues. V dropped 4 bases and J dropped 4; count of bases not matched to a gene: 9. Germline V gene lookup returns CDR1 MNHNY and CDR2 SVGAGI (reference sequence). DNA of the CDR3: TGTGCCAGCAGTTCCCCCTCGGCGGGGGGATACGAGCAGTACTTC. Translating it yields CASSSPSAGGYEQYF.

This clone has only one observation. V and J are TRBV6-5 and TRBJ2-5, with D perhaps assigned TRBD1 or TRBD2 (6 bases each). The CDR3 contains 14 residues. Germline values: CDR1 MNHEY, CDR2 SVGAGI. V dropped 4 bases and J dropped 1 base, with 10 bases sitting between them. Here the CDR3 DNA reads TGTGCCAGCAGTTCGCGGGACACCCAAGAGACCCAGTACTTC. This sequence encodes CASSSRDTQETQYF.

The chain has TRBV9 and TRBJ2-3; tentative D call: TRBD2 (5 bases). Germline CDR1 reads SGDLS; CDR2 reads YYNGEE. V gave up 0 bases and J gave up 2 bases, with 16 bases separating them. This CDR3 region has 17 residues. The CDR3 spells CASSVGVRSSNTDTQYF. In DNA form, the CDR3 reads TGTGCCAGCAGCGTAGGGGTCCGGTCTAGCAACACAGATACGCAGTATTTT.

The gene calls are TRBV28 and TRBJ2-3, with 8 bases that match TRBD2. The V gene end was trimmed by 5 bases and the J gene end by 0 bases; junction bases not matched to a gene: 10. The CDR3 length is 17 residues. Germline CDR1 is MDHEN and CDR2 is SYDVKM. This CDR3 is CASSRSGSLLSTDTQYF. CDR3 bases: TGTGCCAGCAGTCGGAGCGGGAGTCTGTTGAGCACAGATACGCAGTATTTT. The full variable domain, completed using reference TRBV28 and TRBJ2-3, is DVKVTQSSRYLVKRTGEKVFLECVQDMDHENMFWYRQDPGLGLRLIYFSYDVKMKEKGDIPEGYSVSREKKERFSLILESASTNQTSMYLCASSRSGSLLSTDTQYFGPGTRLTVL.

V usage is TRBV19 and J usage is TRBJ2-2, with 10 bases lining up with TRBD1. Unmatched junction bases numbered 7, after V lost 2 bases and J lost 7 bases. The CDR3 runs 16 residues. The germline V gene encodes CDR1 LNHDA and CDR2 SQIVND (reference sequence). CDR3 in amino acids: CASSITPTGGYGELFF. As DNA, the CDR3 is TGTGCCAGTAGTATAACGCCGACAGGGGGCTACGGGGAGCTGTTTTTT.

This sequence joins TRBV29-1 and TRBJ1-2; possible D gene TRBD1, 6 bases. Per germline, CDR1 SQVTM and CDR2 ANQGSEA. The CDR3 consists of 16 residues. V lost 1 base and J lost 5, with 20 bases in between. CDR3 DNA: TGCAGCGTTGAAGGAGAGAGAGGGGGAGTACGATATGGCTACACCTTC. This encodes CSVEGERGGVRYGYTF.

A single count supports this clone. V is TRBV6-1 and J is TRBJ2-6; D perhaps matches TRBD2 (6 bases). The germline V gene encodes CDR1 MNHNS and CDR2 SASEGT. The V and J ends lost 4 bases and 1 base respectively, with 8 bases between them. This CDR3 is 15 amino acids long. This chain's CDR3 is CASSGAGSGANVLTF. CDR3 coding DNA: TGTGCCAGCAGTGGGGCGGGGTCTGGGGCCAACGTCCTGACTTTC.

The V call is TRBV6-1, the J call TRBJ1-4; TRBD1 is a possible D gene (5 bases). The V end lost 8 bases, the J end lost 11 bases, and 21 bases lay between the germline ends. Germline CDR1 and CDR2: MNHNS and SASEGT. The CDR3 has 14 residues. CDR3 in DNA: TGTGCCAGCCAGCAGGTCGGGGGAATCGGGAAACTGTTTTTT. Translation gives CASQQVGGIGKLFF.

A note on this clone: The same CDR3 also results from other DNA sequences found in this sample. The chain uses TRBV2 and TRBJ1-2; 9 bases line up with TRBD1. Germline lookup yields CDR1 SNHLY and CDR2 FYNNEI. The CDR3 is made up of 14 amino acids. V trimming: 1 base; J trimming: 7 bases; junction bases outside the gene matches: 4. CDR3 DNA: TGTGCCAGCAGTGAAGGGGGACAGGGTGGTGGCTACACCTTC. It codes for CASSEGGQGGGYTF. The full variable domain, rest sourced from reference TRBV2 and TRBJ1-2, is EPEVTQTPSHQVTQMGQEVILRCVPISNHLYFYWYRQILGQKVEFLVSFYNNEISEKSEIFDDQFSVERPDGSNFTLKIRSTKLEDSAMYFCASSEGGQGGGYTFGSGTRLTVV.

The chain links TRBV11-2 to TRBJ2-1; D gene uncertain. Germline assignment: CDR1 SGHAT and CDR2 FQNNGV. This CDR3 has 15 amino acids. V was shortened by 3 bases and J by 7 bases, with 16 bases between the two germline ends. The CDR3 coding sequence is TGTGCCAGCAGCTTTCAGACTCACCTTTTTAATGAGCAGTTCTTC. Protein: CASSFQTHLFNEQFF. Using reference TRBV11-2 and TRBJ2-1 for the parts outside the CDR3, the full variable domain is EAGVAQSPRYKIIEKRQSVAFWCNPISGHATLYWYQQILGQGPKLLIQFQNNGVVDDSQLPKDRFSAERLKGVDSTLKIQPAKLEDSAVYLCASSFQTHLFNEQFFGPGTRLTVL.

The V call is TRBV6-6, the J call TRBJ1-2, with TRBD1 matching 9 bases. The CDR3 spans 13 residues. CDR1 MNHNY and CDR2 SVGAGI come from the germline V gene (reference sequence). With 6 bases clipped from V and 2 bases from J, the junction kept 1 base outside the gene matches. CDR3 sequence: CASRQGANYGYTF. CDR3 DNA sequence: TGTGCCAGCAGACAGGGGGCGAACTATGGCTACACCTTC.

The chain recombines TRBV28 with TRBJ1-5; 9 positions match TRBD1. Germline V gene lookup returns CDR1 MDHEN and CDR2 SYDVKM. The CDR3 consists of 16 residues. After removal of 6 bases from V and 5 bases from J, the junction contained 11 bases not matched to a gene. CDR3 coding DNA: TGTGCCAGCAGGCCCGGGAACAGGGGGCGCGATCAGCCCCAGCATTTT. Its translation: CASRPGNRGRDQPQHF.

The chain carries TRBV7-6 and TRBJ2-1; 8 bases are a match to TRBD2. V trimming: 2 bases; J trimming: 7 bases; junction bases outside the gene matches: 1. This CDR3 comprises 13 residues. Germline V CDR1 and CDR2: SGHVS, FNYEAQ. The chain's CDR3 is CASSLQRENEQFF. CDR3 DNA: TGTGCCAGCAGCTTACAGCGGGAGAATGAGCAGTTCTTC. Using reference TRBV7-6 and TRBJ2-1 for the parts outside the CDR3, the full variable domain is GAGVSQSPRYKVTKRGQDVALRCDPISGHVSLYWYRQALGQGPEFLTYFNYEAQQDKSGLPNDRFSAERPEGSISTLTIQRTEQRDSAMYRCASSLQRENEQFFGPGTRLTVL.

The CDR3: CAISDVQNGNTIYF. DNA for the CDR3: TGTGCCATCAGTGATGTACAGAACGGAAACACCATATATTTT. The V and J genes are TRBV10-3 and TRBJ1-3, with D hard to call. The V gene's germline CDR1 is ENHRY and CDR2 SYGVKD. Deletions cut 3 bases from V and 4 bases from J, with 10 bases between. The CDR3 sequence is 14 residues long.